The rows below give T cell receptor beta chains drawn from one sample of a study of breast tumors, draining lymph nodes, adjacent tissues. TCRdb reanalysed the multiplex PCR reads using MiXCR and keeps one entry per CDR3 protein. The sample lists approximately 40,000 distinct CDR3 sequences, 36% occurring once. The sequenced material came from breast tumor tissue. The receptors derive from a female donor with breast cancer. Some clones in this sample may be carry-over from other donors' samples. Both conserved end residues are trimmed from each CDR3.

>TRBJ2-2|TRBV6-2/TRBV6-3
ASSRNTGELF
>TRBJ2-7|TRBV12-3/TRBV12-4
ASSFSGRIYEQY
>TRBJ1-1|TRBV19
ASRARGSNTEAF
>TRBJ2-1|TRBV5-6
ASSLGGGTSGGPSSYNEQF
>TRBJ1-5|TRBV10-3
AISTGGGGNQPQH
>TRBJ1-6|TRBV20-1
SASPGRENSPLY
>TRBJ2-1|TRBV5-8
ASSGTNNEQF
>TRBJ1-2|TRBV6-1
ASSEVQRADGYT
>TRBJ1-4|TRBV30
AWSDDRVTEKLF
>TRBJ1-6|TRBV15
ATSPRADSPLH
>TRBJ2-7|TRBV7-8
ASSLGPSGNSYEQY
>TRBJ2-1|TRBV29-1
SVGGRSYNEQF
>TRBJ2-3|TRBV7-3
ARDRLAGTSTDTQY
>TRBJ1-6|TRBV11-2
ASSSDRANSPLH
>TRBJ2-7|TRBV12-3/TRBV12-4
ASSLTHSSYEQY
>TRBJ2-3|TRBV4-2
ASSQDGAEDTQY
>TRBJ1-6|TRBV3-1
ASSRGQSNSPLH
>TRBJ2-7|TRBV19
ASSIAGARSEQY
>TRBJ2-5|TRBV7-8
ASSFRGPSVMGETQY
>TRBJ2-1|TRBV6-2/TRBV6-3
ASRSELGNEQF
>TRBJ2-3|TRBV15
ATSRDRGKTDTQY
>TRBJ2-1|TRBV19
ASSTSTRHTWSSYNEQF
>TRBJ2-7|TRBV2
ASAASRGYEQY
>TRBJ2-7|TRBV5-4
ASSRTSGEHSYEQY
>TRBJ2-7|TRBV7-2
ASSLFRGTNYEQY